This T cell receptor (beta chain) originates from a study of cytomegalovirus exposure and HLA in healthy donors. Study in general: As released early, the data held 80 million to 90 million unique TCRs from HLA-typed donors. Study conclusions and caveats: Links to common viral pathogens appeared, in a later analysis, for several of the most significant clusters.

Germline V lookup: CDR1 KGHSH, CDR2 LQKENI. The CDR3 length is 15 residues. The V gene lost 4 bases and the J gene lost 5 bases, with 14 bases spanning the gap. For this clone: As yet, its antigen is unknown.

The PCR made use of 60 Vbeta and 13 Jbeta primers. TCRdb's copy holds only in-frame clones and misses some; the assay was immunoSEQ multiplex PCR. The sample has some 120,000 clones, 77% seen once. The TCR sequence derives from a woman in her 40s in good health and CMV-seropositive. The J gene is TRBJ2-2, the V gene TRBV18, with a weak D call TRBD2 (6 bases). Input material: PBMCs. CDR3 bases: TGTGCCAGCTCACGCGGGGAGACTAGAACCGGGGAGCTGTTTTTT. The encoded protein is CASSRGETRTGELFF.